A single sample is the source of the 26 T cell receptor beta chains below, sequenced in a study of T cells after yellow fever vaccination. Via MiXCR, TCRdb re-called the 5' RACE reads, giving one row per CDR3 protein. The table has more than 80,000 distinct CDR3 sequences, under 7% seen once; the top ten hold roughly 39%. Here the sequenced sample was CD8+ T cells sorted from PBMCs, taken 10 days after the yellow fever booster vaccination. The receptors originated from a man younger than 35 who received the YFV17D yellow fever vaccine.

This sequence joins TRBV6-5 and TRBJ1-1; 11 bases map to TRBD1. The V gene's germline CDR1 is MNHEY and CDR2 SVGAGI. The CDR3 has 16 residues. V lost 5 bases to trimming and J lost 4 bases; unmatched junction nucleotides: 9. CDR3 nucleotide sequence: TGTGCCAGCAGTCACGGACAGGGGGCTTCAGGCACTGAAGCTTTCTTT. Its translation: CASSHGQGASGTEAFF.

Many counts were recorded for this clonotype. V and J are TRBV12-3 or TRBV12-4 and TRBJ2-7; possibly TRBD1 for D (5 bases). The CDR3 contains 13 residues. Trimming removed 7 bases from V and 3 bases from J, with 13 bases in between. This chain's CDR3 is CASNVGQHYEQYF. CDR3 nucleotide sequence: TGTGCCAGCAATGTGGGGCAGCACTACGAGCAGTACTTC.

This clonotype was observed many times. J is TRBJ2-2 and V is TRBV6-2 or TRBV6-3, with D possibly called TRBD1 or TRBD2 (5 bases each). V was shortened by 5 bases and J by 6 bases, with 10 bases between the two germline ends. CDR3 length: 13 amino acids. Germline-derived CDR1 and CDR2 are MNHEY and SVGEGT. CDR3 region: CASSMWGSGELFF. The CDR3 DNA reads TGTGCCAGCAGTATGTGGGGGTCCGGGGAGCTGTTTTTT.

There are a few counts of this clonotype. CDR3 loop: CASSQDVGRGYYNEQFF. The CDR3 nucleotides are TGCGCCAGCAGCCAAGATGTTGGTAGGGGGTACTACAATGAGCAGTTCTTC. The rearrangement joins TRBV4-3 to TRBJ2-1; a possible D gene is TRBD1 (6 bases). The V gene's germline CDR1 is LGHNA and CDR2 YSLEER. Trimming took 0 bases from V and 3 from J, leaving 15 bases between them. The CDR3 has 17 amino acids.

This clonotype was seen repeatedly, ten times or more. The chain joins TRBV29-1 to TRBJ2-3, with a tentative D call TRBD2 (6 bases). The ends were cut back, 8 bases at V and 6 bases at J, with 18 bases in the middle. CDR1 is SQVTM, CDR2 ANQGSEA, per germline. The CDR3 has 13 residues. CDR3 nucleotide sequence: TGCAGCCCGGTCGATCGTGGGAGGGATACGCAGTATTTT. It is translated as CSPVDRGRDTQYF.

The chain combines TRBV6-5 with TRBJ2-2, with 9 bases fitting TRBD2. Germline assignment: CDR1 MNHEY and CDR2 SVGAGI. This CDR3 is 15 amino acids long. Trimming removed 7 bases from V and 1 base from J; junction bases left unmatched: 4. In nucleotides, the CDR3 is TGTGCCAGCAAATATAGCGGGGGGAACACCGGGGAGCTGTTTTTT. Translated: CASKYSGGNTGELFF.

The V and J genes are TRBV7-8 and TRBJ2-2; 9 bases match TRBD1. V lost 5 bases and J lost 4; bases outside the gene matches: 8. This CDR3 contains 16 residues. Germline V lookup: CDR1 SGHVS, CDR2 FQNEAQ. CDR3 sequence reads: CASSLGTGSVTGELFF. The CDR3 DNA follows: TGTGCCAGCAGCCTTGGGACAGGGTCTGTCACCGGGGAGCTGTTTTTT.

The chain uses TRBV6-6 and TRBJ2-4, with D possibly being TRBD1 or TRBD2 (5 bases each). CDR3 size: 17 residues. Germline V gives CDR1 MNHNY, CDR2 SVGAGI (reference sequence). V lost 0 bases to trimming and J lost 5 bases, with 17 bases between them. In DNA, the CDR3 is TGTGCCAGCAGTTACTCCCCCTACGTGGGGGTGGAAAACATTCAGTACTTC. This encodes CASSYSPYVGVENIQYF.

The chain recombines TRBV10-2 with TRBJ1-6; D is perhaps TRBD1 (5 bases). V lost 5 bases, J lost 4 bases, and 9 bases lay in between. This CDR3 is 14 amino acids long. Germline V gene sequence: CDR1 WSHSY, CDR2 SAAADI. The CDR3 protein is CASSIGTYNSPLHF. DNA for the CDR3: TGCGCCAGCAGTATCGGGACTTATAATTCACCCCTCCACTTT.

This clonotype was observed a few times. The CDR3 loop is CASSPHGGNTGELFF. The CDR3 DNA follows: TGTGCCAGCAGTCCCCACGGGGGAAACACCGGGGAGCTGTTTTTT. V and J are TRBV12-3 or TRBV12-4 and TRBJ2-2; D might be TRBD2 (6 bases). V gave up 5 bases and J gave up 2 bases, with 12 bases separating them. This CDR3 has 15 amino acids.

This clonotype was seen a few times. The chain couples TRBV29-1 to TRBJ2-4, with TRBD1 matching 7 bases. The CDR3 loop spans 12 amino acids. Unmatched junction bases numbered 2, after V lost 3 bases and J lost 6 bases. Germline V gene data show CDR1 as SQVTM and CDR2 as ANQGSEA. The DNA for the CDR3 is TGCAGCGTTGAGGGACAGAGAAACATTCAGTACTTC. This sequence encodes CSVEGQRNIQYF.

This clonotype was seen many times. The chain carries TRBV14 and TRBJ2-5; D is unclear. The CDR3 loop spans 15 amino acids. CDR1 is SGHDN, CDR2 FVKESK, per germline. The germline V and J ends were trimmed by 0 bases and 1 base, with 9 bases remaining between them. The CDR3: CASSQDRRIQETQYF. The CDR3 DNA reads TGTGCCAGCAGCCAAGATAGGCGGATCCAAGAGACCCAGTACTTC. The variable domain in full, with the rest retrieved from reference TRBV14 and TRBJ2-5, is EAGVTQFPSHSVIEKGQTVTLRCDPISGHDNLYWYRRVMGKEIKFLLHFVKESKQDESGMPNNRFLAERTGGTYSTLKVQPAELEDSGVYFCASSQDRRIQETQYFGPGTRLLVL.

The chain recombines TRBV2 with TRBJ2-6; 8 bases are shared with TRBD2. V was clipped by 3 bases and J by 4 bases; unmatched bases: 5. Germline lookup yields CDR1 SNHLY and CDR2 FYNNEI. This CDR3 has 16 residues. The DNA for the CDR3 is TGTGCCAGCAGTGATCTAGCGGGTTACGGGGCCAACGTCCTGACTTTC. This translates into CASSDLAGYGANVLTF. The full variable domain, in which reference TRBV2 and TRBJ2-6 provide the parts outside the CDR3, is EPEVTQTPSHQVTQMGQEVILRCVPISNHLYFYWYRQILGQKVEFLVSFYNNEISEKSEIFDDQFSVERPDGSNFTLKIRSTKLEDSAMYFCASSDLAGYGANVLTFGAGSRLTVL.

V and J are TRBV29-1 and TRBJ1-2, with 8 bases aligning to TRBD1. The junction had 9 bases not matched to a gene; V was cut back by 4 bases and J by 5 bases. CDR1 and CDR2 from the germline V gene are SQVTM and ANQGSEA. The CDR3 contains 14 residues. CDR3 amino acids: CSVGGQGAEYGYTF. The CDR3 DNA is TGCAGCGTTGGAGGTCAGGGGGCGGAATATGGCTACACCTTC. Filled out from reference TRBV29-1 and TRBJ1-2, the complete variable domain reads SAVISQKPSRDICQRGTSLTIQCQVDSQVTMMFWYRQQPGQSLTLIATANQGSEATYESGFVIDKFPISRPNLTFSTLTVSNMSPEDSSIYLCSVGGQGAEYGYTFGSGTRLTVV.

CDR3 protein: CASSPGGAEAFF. For the CDR3, the DNA is TGTGCCAGCTCACCAGGGGGGGCTGAAGCTTTCTTT. V usage is TRBV18 and J usage is TRBJ1-1, with D tentatively TRBD1 (5 bases). Germline CDR1 KGHSH, CDR2 LQKENI. Trimming removed 2 bases at V and 6 bases at J, with 7 bases between. There are 12 residues in the CDR3. Looking up the rest from reference TRBV18 and TRBJ1-1 gives the full variable domain: NAGVMQNPRHLVRRRGQEARLRCSPMKGHSHVYWYRQLPEEGLKFMVYLQKENIIDESGMPKERFSAEFPKEGPSILRIQQVVRGDSAAYFCASSPGGAEAFFGQGTRLTVV.

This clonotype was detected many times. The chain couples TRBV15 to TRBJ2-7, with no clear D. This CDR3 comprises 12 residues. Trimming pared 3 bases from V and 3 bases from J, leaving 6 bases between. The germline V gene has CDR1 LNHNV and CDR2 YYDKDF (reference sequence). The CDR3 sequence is CATSSDDYEQYF. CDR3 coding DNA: TGTGCCACCAGCAGTGACGACTACGAGCAGTACTTC. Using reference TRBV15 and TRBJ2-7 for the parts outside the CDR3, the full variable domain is DAMVIQNPRYQVTQFGKPVTLSCSQTLNHNVMYWYQQKSSQAPKLLFHYYDKDFNNEADTPDNFQSRRPNTSFCFLDIRSPGLGDTAMYLCATSSDDYEQYFGPGTRLTVT.

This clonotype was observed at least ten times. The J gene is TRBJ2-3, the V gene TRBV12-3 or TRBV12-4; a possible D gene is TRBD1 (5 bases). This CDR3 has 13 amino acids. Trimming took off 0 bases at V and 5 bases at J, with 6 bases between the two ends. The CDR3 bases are TGTGCCAGCAGTTTAGCGGGGCGAGATACGCAGTATTTT. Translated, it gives CASSLAGRDTQYF.

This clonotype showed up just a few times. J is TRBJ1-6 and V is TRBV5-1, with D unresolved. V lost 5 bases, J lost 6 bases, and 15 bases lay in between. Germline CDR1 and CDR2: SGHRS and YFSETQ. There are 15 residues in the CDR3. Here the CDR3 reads CASRVERGPNSPLHF. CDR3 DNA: TGCGCCAGCAGGGTCGAGCGCGGACCTAATTCACCCCTCCACTTT.

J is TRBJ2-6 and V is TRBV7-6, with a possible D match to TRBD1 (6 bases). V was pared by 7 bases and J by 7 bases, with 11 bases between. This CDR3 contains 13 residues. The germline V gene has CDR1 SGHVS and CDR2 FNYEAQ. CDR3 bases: TGTGCCAGCACCACAGGGAGAGCCAACGTCCTGACTTTC. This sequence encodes CASTTGRANVLTF.

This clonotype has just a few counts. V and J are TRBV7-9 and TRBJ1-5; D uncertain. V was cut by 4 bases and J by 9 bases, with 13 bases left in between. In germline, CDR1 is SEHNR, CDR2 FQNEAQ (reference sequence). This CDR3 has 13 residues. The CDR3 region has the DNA TGTGCCAGCAGCTGGGCGCCGGCCGGGCCCCAGCATTTT. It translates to CASSWAPAGPQHF. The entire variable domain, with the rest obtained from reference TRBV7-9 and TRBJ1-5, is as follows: DTGVSQNPRHKITKRGQNVTFRCDPISEHNRLYWYRQTLGQGPEFLTYFQNEAQLEKSRLLSDRFSAERPKGSFSTLEIQRTEQGDSAMYLCASSWAPAGPQHFGDGTRLSIL.

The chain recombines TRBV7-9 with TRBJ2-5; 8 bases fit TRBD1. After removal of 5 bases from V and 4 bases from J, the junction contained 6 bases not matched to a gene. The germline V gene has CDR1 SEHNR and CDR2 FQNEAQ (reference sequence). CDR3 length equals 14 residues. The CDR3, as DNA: TGTGCCAGCAGCCCCCGTGACAGGGGAGAGACCCAGTACTTC. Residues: CASSPRDRGETQYF.

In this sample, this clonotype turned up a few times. CDR3 DNA: TGCGCCAGCAGCCAAGGCTGGCCGGCGGGTCAATATGGCTACACCTTC. Translating it yields CASSQGWPAGQYGYTF. The chain uses TRBV4-3 and TRBJ1-2; D ambiguous. The CDR3 covers 16 residues. Germline CDR1 and CDR2: LGHNA and YSLEER. V was clipped by 1 base and J by 5 bases, with 17 bases between them.

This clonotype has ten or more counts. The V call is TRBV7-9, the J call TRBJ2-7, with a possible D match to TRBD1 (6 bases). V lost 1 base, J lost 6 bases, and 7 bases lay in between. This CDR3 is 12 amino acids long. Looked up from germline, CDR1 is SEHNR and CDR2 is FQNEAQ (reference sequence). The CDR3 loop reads CASSLEGGEQYV. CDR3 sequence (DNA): TGTGCCAGCAGCTTAGAAGGGGGCGAGCAGTACGTC.

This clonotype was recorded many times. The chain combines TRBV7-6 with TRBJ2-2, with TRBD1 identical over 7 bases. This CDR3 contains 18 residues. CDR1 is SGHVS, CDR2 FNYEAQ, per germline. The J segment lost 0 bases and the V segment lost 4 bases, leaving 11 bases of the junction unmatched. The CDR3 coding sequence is TGTGCCAGCAGCTCCGAACAGGGGCGCAGACCGAACACCGGGGAGCTGTTTTTT. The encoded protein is CASSSEQGRRPNTGELFF.

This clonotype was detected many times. The CDR3 sequence: CASSSRDENTGELFF. The CDR3 nucleotides read TGTGCCAGCAGCTCGCGGGACGAAAACACCGGGGAGCTGTTTTTT. The chain joins TRBV4-2 to TRBJ2-2; D possibly corresponds to TRBD2 (6 bases). Germline V lookup: CDR1 LGHNA, CDR2 YNFKEQ. The V end was cut by 5 bases, the J end by 2 bases, with 12 bases between. This CDR3 has 15 amino acids.

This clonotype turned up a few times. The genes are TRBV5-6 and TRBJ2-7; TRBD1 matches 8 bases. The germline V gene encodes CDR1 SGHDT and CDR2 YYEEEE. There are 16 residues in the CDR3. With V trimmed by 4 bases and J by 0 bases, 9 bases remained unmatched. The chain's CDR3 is CASSQGQGEGSYEQYV. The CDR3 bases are TGTGCCAGCAGCCAAGGACAGGGCGAGGGCTCCTACGAGCAGTACGTC.